The 11 T cell receptor beta chains below all came from one sample that was sequenced in a study of cytomegalovirus exposure and HLA in healthy donors. The study ran its PCR with 60 Vbeta and 13 Jbeta primers. The protocol was immunoSEQ multiplex PCR, while the TCRdb copy is restricted to in-frame clones and leaves out a portion. The table shows 95,000 to 110,000 clones, with 10% occurring only once. The sequenced material came from PBMCs. The receptors come from a man aged 40-49 years in good health and CMV-seropositive.

This clone was seen a few times. The rearrangement uses TRBV7-9 and TRBJ2-1; TRBD2 aligns across 8 bases. The V gene end was trimmed by 5 bases and the J gene end by 7 bases; junction bases not matched to a gene: 13. The CDR3 extends over 16 amino acids. Germline lookup yields CDR1 SEHNR and CDR2 FQNEAQ (reference sequence). The CDR3 nucleotides read TGTGCCAGCAGCCTTACTGAAGCGGGAGTTCTTAATGAGCAGTTCTTC. It codes for CASSLTEAGVLNEQFF.

This clone appeared a few times. The chain has TRBV29-1 and TRBJ1-3, with a weak D call TRBD1 (6 bases). The CDR3 extends over 13 amino acids. V gave up 7 bases and J gave up 4 bases, with 14 bases separating them. Germline lookup yields CDR1 SQVTM and CDR2 ANQGSEA. DNA of the CDR3: TGCAGCGCAGCAGGCGGGGGCGGAAACACCATATATTTT. Translating gives CSAAGGGGNTIYF.

In this sample, this clone turned up once. This chain links TRBV5-4 with TRBJ1-5; 7 bases are shared with TRBD1. The CDR3 totals 15 residues. Per germline, CDR1 SGHNT and CDR2 YYREEE (reference sequence). The ends lost 4 bases at V and 3 bases at J; junction bases unmatched: 7. CDR3: CASSERQGLNQPQHF. The CDR3 DNA reads as TGTGCCAGCAGCGAGAGACAGGGTCTCAATCAGCCCCAGCATTTT.

This clone was observed a few times. J is TRBJ1-1 and V is TRBV12-2; no check of the table's D call, TRBD1, against the DNA was made. TRBV12-2 corresponds to a pseudogene. The CDR3 consists of 14 residues. The CDR3: CASRLPQGQAEAFF. The CDR3 DNA reads as TGTGCAAGTCGCTTACCCCAAGGTCAGGCTGAAGCTTTCTTT.

Only a few counts were recorded for this clone. The chain uses TRBV6-1 and TRBJ1-2, with D uncertain. Germline CDR1 reads MNHNS; CDR2 reads SASEGT. The CDR3 covers 11 residues. Trimming removed 3 bases from V and 7 bases from J, with 6 bases in between. The CDR3 is CASSERGGYTF. The CDR3 DNA sequence: TGTGCCAGCAGTGAGCGGGGTGGCTACACCTTC.

The sample holds a few counts of this clone. The chain combines TRBV7-9 with TRBJ2-1; 8 bases line up with TRBD2. Germline assignment: CDR1 SEHNR and CDR2 FQNEAQ (reference sequence). The CDR3 is 19 amino acids. V dropped 4 bases and J dropped 0; count of bases not matched to a gene: 14. CDR3 region: CASSSDGAGGRSSYNEQFF. The DNA for the CDR3 is TGTGCCAGCAGCTCTGACGGGGCGGGAGGCCGCTCCTCCTACAATGAGCAGTTCTTC.

This chain uses TRBV28 with TRBJ2-3; the match to TRBD2 covers 10 bases. This CDR3 is 11 amino acids long. V lost 7 bases to trimming and J lost 12 bases; unmatched junction nucleotides: 4. Germline loops: CDR1 MDHEN, CDR2 SYDVKM. This chain's CDR3 is CASNVAGGQYF. CDR3 nucleotide sequence: TGTGCCAGCAATGTAGCGGGAGGCCAGTATTTT.

This clone has just a few counts. This chain uses TRBV7-3 with TRBJ2-2, with TRBD1 matching 7 bases. Looked up from germline, CDR1 is SGHTA and CDR2 is FQGTGA. Unmatched junction bases numbered 2, after V lost 5 bases and J lost 5 bases. The CDR3 is made up of 13 amino acids. The CDR3, as DNA: TGTGCCAGCAGCCCCAGGGGGACCGGGGAGCTGTTTTTT. It encodes CASSPRGTGELFF.

This clone has just a few counts. V is TRBV28 and J is TRBJ1-2, with 10 nucleotides matching TRBD1. V was clipped by 4 bases and J by 4 bases; unmatched bases: 9. Germline loops: CDR1 MDHEN, CDR2 SYDVKM. The CDR3 contains 16 residues. In nucleotides, the CDR3 is TGTGCCAGCAGTTCTGACTCGACAGGGGGCTTCTATGGCTACACCTTC. As protein: CASSSDSTGGFYGYTF.

V gene TRBV28 combines with J gene TRBJ2-7; maybe TRBD1 (6 bases). CDR1 is MDHEN, CDR2 SYDVKM, per germline. The V and J ends lost 3 bases and 0 bases respectively, with 12 bases between them. The CDR3 is 15 residues long. CDR3 region: CASSFTRTDSYEQYF. CDR3 DNA sequence: TGTGCCAGCAGTTTTACACGGACAGACTCCTACGAGCAGTACTTC.

The chain links TRBV25-1 to TRBJ2-4; TRBD1 might be the D (5 bases). Germline values: CDR1 MGHDK, CDR2 SYGVNS. V was clipped by 1 base and J by 1 base, with 14 bases between them. The CDR3 contains 17 residues. This CDR3 reads CASSESATDWAKNIQYF. CDR3 bases: TGTGCCAGCAGTGAATCGGCGACAGACTGGGCCAAAAACATTCAGTACTTC.